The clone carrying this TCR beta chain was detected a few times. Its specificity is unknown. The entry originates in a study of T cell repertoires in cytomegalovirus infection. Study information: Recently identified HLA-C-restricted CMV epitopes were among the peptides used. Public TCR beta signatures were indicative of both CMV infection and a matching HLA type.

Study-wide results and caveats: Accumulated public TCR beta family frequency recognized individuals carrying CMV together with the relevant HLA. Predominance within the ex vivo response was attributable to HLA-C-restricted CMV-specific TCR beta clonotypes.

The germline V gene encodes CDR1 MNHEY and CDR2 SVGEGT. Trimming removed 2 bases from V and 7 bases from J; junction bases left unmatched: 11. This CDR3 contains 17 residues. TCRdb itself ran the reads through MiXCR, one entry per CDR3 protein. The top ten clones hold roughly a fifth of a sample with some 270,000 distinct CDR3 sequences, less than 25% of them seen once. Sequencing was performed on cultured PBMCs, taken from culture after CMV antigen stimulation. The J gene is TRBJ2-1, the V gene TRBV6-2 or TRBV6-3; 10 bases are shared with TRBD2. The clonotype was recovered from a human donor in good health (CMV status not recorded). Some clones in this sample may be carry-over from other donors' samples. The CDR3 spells CASSYQKVAGGRNEQFF. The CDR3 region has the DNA TGTGCCAGCAGTTACCAAAAGGTAGCGGGAGGACGGAATGAGCAGTTCTTC.